Each of the 29 T cell receptor beta chains below was sequenced from the same sample in a study of cytomegalovirus exposure and HLA in healthy donors. Both 60 Vbeta primers and 13 Jbeta primers went into the PCR. Profiling relied on immunoSEQ multiplex PCR, and the TCRdb table lists in-frame clones only, not all of them. The repertoire includes under 150,000 clones, 82% of them detected once, and approximately 2.4% sits in the top ten. The sequencing sample was made of PBMCs. The source of these receptors is a male donor in good health and CMV-seronegative.

The genes are TRBV6-1 and TRBJ2-7; D unclear. Germline V gene lookup returns CDR1 MNHNS and CDR2 SASEGT. CDR3 length equals 13 residues. The V and J ends lost 2 bases and 0 bases respectively, with 5 bases between them. The chain's CDR3 is CASSELSSYEQYF. The CDR3 nucleotides are TGTGCCAGCAGTGAATTGAGCTCCTACGAGCAGTACTTC.

The CDR3 loop is CASTSLLSDHTDTQYF. DNA for the CDR3: TGTGCCAGCACCTCTCTCCTAAGCGATCACACAGATACGCAGTATTTT. The chain recombines TRBV5-6 with TRBJ2-3; D remains unclear. V was shortened by 6 bases and J by 2 bases, with 19 bases between the two germline ends. The CDR3 contains 16 residues. Per the germline V gene, CDR1 is SGHDT and CDR2 is YYEEEE.

The rearrangement links TRBV28 to TRBJ2-7; 10 positions match TRBD2. Germline V lookup: CDR1 MDHEN, CDR2 SYDVKM. This CDR3 has 15 residues. V was clipped by 6 bases and J by 2 bases; unmatched bases: 7. In DNA, the CDR3 is TGTGCCAGCAGGTCGCCTACTAGCGGGGCCTACGAGCAGTACTTC. It encodes CASRSPTSGAYEQYF.

The gene calls are TRBV10-3 and TRBJ1-1; 9 nucleotides agree with TRBD1. The CDR3 length is 14 residues. J was trimmed by 11 bases and V by 0 bases; bases with no gene match: 7. CDR1 is ENHRY, CDR2 SYGVKD, per germline. The CDR3, as DNA: TGTGCCATCAGTGAGTCGGGGACAGGGTTGGAGGCTTTCTTT. Amino acids: CAISESGTGLEAFF.

The V call is TRBV28, the J call TRBJ1-1; D is perhaps TRBD1 (5 bases). From germline, CDR1 is MDHEN and CDR2 SYDVKM. Trimming took off 8 bases at V and 7 bases at J, with 8 bases between the two ends. The CDR3 loop spans 10 amino acids. The CDR3, as DNA: TGTGCCAGCTTGGACATTGAAGCTTTCTTT. Its protein is CASLDIEAFF.

Here the CDR3 DNA reads TGCGCCAGCAGTCTAAACGTGAATCGGGACAGGGAGTTCTTC. Translation: CASSLNVNRDREFF. This chain joins TRBV5-1 and TRBJ2-1; TRBD1 matches at 9 bases. The germline V gene has CDR1 SGHRS and CDR2 YFSETQ. The CDR3 is 14 amino acids. V shed 5 bases and J 14 bases; nucleotides not matched to a gene: 14.

V is TRBV25-1 and J is TRBJ2-7, with 9 bases identical to TRBD2. The V and J ends lost 4 bases and 5 bases, in that order; junction bases with no gene match: 9. CDR1 and CDR2 (germline): MGHDK, SYGVNS. This CDR3 has 15 residues. The CDR3 region has the DNA TGTGCCAGCAGTGGTTTAGCGGGAGTGGGGGACGAGCAGTACTTC. It codes for CASSGLAGVGDEQYF.

V usage is TRBV27 and J usage is TRBJ2-1, with TRBD2 matching over 7 bases. CDR3 length equals 15 residues. V dropped 2 bases and J dropped 9; count of bases not matched to a gene: 10. The germline V gene has CDR1 MNHEY and CDR2 SMNVEV (reference sequence). The CDR3 coding sequence is TGTGCCAGCAGTTTAATTCTAGCGGCTCGGGGTGAGCAGTTCTTC. As protein: CASSLILAARGEQFF.

Remarks on this clone: The same CDR3 can be traced to other DNA sequences in this sample. The chain links TRBV10-3 to TRBJ1-2; tentative D call: TRBD1 (5 bases). Germline CDR1 ENHRY, CDR2 SYGVKD. CDR3 length: 13 residues. Trimming removed 0 bases at V and 6 bases at J, with 8 bases between. CDR3 sequence (DNA): TGTGCCATCAGTGAGTCGGGGCACAATGGCTACACCTTC. Translating gives CAISESGHNGYTF.

The V gene is TRBV7-2, the J gene TRBJ2-7, with TRBD2 as a possible D gene (5 bases). The CDR3 loop spans 13 amino acids. Germline CDR1 is SGHTA and CDR2 is FQGNSA. Trimming took off 8 bases at V and 1 base at J, with 12 bases between the two ends. The CDR3 sequence: CASSRGRSYEQYF. As DNA, the CDR3 is TGTGCCAGCTCTCGCGGGCGGTCCTACGAGCAGTACTTC.

The V and J genes are TRBV6-6 and TRBJ2-1; 10 nucleotides match TRBD2. This CDR3 is 15 amino acids long. Germline V lookup: CDR1 MNHNY, CDR2 SVGAGI (reference sequence). Trimming removed 7 bases from V and 4 bases from J; junction bases left unmatched: 7. CDR3 region: CASTPWTSGYNEQFF. CDR3 coding DNA: TGTGCCAGCACCCCGTGGACTAGCGGTTACAATGAGCAGTTCTTC.

V gene TRBV21-1 combines with J gene TRBJ1-2; TRBD1 is the table's D call and was not checked against the DNA. TRBV21-1 is listed as a pseudogene. The CDR3 sequence is 15 residues long. As DNA, the CDR3 is TGTGCCAGCAGCGGATCGCGGGACAGGGCCTATGGCTACACCTTC. Protein sequence: CASSGSRDRAYGYTF.

The chain combines TRBV19 with TRBJ2-7, with TRBD1 matching over 8 bases. V lost 5 bases, J lost 4 bases, and 16 bases stayed unmatched. There are 17 residues in the CDR3. Per germline, CDR1 LNHDA and CDR2 SQIVND (reference sequence). The CDR3 DNA reads TGTGCCAGTAGTTCAAGCCCCGGGACAGGTCCGTTTTACGAGCAGTACTTC. The encoded protein is CASSSSPGTGPFYEQYF. The full variable domain, in which reference TRBV19 and TRBJ2-7 provide the parts outside the CDR3, is DGGITQSPKYLFRKEGQNVTLSCEQNLNHDAMYWYRQDPGQGLRLIYYSQIVNDFQKGDIAEGYSVSREKKESFPLTVTSAQKNPTAFYLCASSSSPGTGPFYEQYFGPGTRLTVT.

J is TRBJ2-7 and V is TRBV28; 7 bases are shared with TRBD2. V dropped 5 bases and J dropped 3; count of bases not matched to a gene: 7. The CDR3 covers 14 residues. In germline, CDR1 is MDHEN, CDR2 SYDVKM. As DNA, the CDR3 is TGTGCCAGCAGTCCCGCGACGGGGGGCTACGAGCAGTACTTC. As protein: CASSPATGGYEQYF.

This clone was recorded a few times. The CDR3 nucleotides read TGTGCCAGCAGCGATAGGACAGGGTTTAACTTCTATGGCTACACCTTC. Translation: CASSDRTGFNFYGYTF. The chain links TRBV9 to TRBJ1-2, with TRBD1 matching 8 bases. J lost 4 bases, V lost 3 bases, and 11 bases had no gene match. CDR1 SGDLS and CDR2 YYNGEE come from the germline V gene. The CDR3 has 16 amino acids.

V usage is TRBV30 and J usage is TRBJ2-7; 8 bases map to TRBD2. Germline V lookup: CDR1 GTSNPN, CDR2 SVGIG (reference sequence). J was trimmed by 0 bases and V by 8 bases; bases with no gene match: 3. The CDR3 length is 12 residues. The CDR3 region is CAGSGISYEQYF. Written as DNA, the CDR3 is TGTGCCGGTAGCGGGATCTCCTACGAGCAGTACTTC. Using reference TRBV30 and TRBJ2-7 for the parts outside the CDR3, the full variable domain is SQTIHQWPATLVQPVGSPLSLECTVEGTSNPNLYWYRQAAGRGLQLLFYSVGIGQISSEVPQNLSASRPQDRQFILSSKKLLLSDSGFYLCAGSGISYEQYFGPGTRLTVT.

This clone showed up just once. The chain employs TRBV6-1 and TRBJ2-4; D perhaps matches TRBD1 (6 bases). CDR3 length: 15 residues. V lost 10 bases and J 6 bases, leaving 22 bases between the germline ends. Looked up from germline, CDR1 is MNHNS and CDR2 is SASEGT. The CDR3 DNA reads TGTGCCACCCTGAGGGGGAGAAGGGTCGGAAACATTCAGTACTTC. Its protein product is CATLRGRRVGNIQYF.

The table lists this clone with a few counts. J is TRBJ2-7 and V is TRBV7-9; the match to TRBD2 covers 7 bases. Trimming at V came to 0 bases and at J to 4 bases, leaving 6 bases not matched to a gene. The germline V gene encodes CDR1 SEHNR and CDR2 FQNEAQ (reference sequence). CDR3 size: 15 residues. The CDR3 DNA follows: TGTGCCAGCAGCTTAGCCATGGGGGAGGGGTACGAGCAGTACTTC. Translating it yields CASSLAMGEGYEQYF.

J is TRBJ2-1 and V is TRBV9; D possibly corresponds to TRBD2 (6 bases). This CDR3 region has 14 residues. Germline lookup yields CDR1 SGDLS and CDR2 YYNGEE. V was clipped by 6 bases and J by 0 bases, with 10 bases between them. CDR3 protein: CASNPSDSYNEQFF. As DNA, the CDR3 is TGTGCCAGCAACCCTAGCGACTCCTACAATGAGCAGTTCTTC.

The V call is TRBV5-1, the J call TRBJ1-2, with 9 bases fitting TRBD1. From germline, CDR1 is SGHRS and CDR2 YFSETQ. V lost 2 bases to trimming and J lost 2 bases; unmatched junction nucleotides: 10. The CDR3 has 17 residues. The chain's CDR3 is CASSFSTGGSINYGYTF. In nucleotides, the CDR3 is TGCGCCAGCAGCTTCTCGACAGGGGGGTCCATAAACTATGGCTACACCTTC.

The chain uses TRBV6-5 and TRBJ2-7, with 10 positions matching TRBD1. The CDR3 runs 15 residues. Germline CDR1 MNHEY, CDR2 SVGAGI. V was pared by 2 bases and J by 2 bases, with 3 bases of the junction left unmatched. Here the CDR3 reads CASSYPGTGAYEQYF. In nucleotides, the CDR3 is TGTGCCAGCAGTTACCCCGGGACAGGGGCCTACGAGCAGTACTTC.

This clone was counted between two and nine times. J is TRBJ2-7 and V is TRBV10-3, with D tentatively TRBD2 (5 bases). Trimming removed 11 bases from V and 2 bases from J, with 19 bases in between. Per the germline V gene, CDR1 is ENHRY and CDR2 is SYGVKD. This CDR3 is 14 amino acids long. In DNA, the CDR3 is TGTGCCGGAGGCGCCACCGGGGAAACCTACGAGCAGTACTTC. This encodes CAGGATGETYEQYF.

This clone was found a few times. This chain joins TRBV7-9 and TRBJ2-7; a weak D match, TRBD2 (5 bases). This CDR3 has 12 amino acids. Per the germline V gene, CDR1 is SEHNR and CDR2 is FQNEAQ (reference sequence). With 5 bases removed from V and 4 bases from J, the gap between germline ends came to 9 bases. This chain's CDR3 is CASSPLAYEQYF. CDR3 coding DNA: TGTGCCAGCAGCCCTTTAGCGTACGAGCAGTACTTC.

The V and J genes are TRBV27 and TRBJ1-5; weak D call: TRBD1 (5 bases). Trimming took 2 bases from V and 7 from J, leaving 12 bases between them. This CDR3 has 14 amino acids. Germline CDR1 is MNHEY and CDR2 is SMNVEV (reference sequence). The CDR3 nucleotides read TGTGCCAGCAGTTTAAAGGGGCCTAGGCAGCCCCAGCATTTT. Amino acid sequence: CASSLKGPRQPQHF.

The chain joins TRBV10-3 to TRBJ2-1, with a weak D call TRBD2 (6 bases). Trimming shortened V by 5 bases and J by 6 bases, and 17 bases separated the two germline ends. Looked up from germline, CDR1 is ENHRY and CDR2 is SYGVKD. The CDR3 covers 15 residues. The CDR3, as DNA: TGTGCCATCAGTTTTGACGAACTAGCACTCAATGAGCAGTTCTTC. Its translation is CAISFDELALNEQFF.

In its sample, this clone was seen once. The rearrangement links TRBV7-2 to TRBJ2-7; the D gene is possibly TRBD2 (6 bases). The germline V gene has CDR1 SGHTA and CDR2 FQGNSA. With 4 bases removed from V and 3 bases from J, the gap between germline ends came to 13 bases. The CDR3 extends over 14 amino acids. The CDR3 protein is CASSSWDFGYEQYF. The CDR3 region has the DNA TGTGCCAGCAGCTCATGGGACTTTGGCTACGAGCAGTACTTC.

The rearrangement links TRBV15 to TRBJ1-2; D uncertain. Germline V gene data show CDR1 as LNHNV and CDR2 as YYDKDF (reference sequence). The CDR3 runs 14 residues. V lost 5 bases, J lost 7 bases, and 17 bases lay in between. The CDR3 loop reads CATSPDLGSSGYTF. In DNA, the CDR3 is TGTGCCACCAGCCCAGATTTGGGCTCCTCTGGCTACACCTTC.

The V gene is TRBV2, the J gene TRBJ2-3; D possibly corresponds to TRBD2 (5 bases). The CDR3 is 12 amino acids. From germline, CDR1 is SNHLY and CDR2 FYNNEI. Trimming took off 8 bases at V and 6 bases at J, with 12 bases between the two ends. The CDR3 nucleotides read TGTGCCAGCCATGAAAGAGGGGATACGCAGTATTTT. This translates into CASHERGDTQYF.

This sequence joins TRBV7-3 and TRBJ1-1; TRBD1 matches at 12 bases. CDR3 length: 17 amino acids. The trim removed 1 base at V and 5 bases at J, leaving 8 bases unmatched. Per the germline V gene, CDR1 is SGHTA and CDR2 is FQGTGA. This chain's CDR3 is CASSLRGQGASRTEAFF. The CDR3 coding sequence is TGTGCCAGCAGCTTAAGGGGACAGGGGGCGAGTAGAACTGAAGCTTTCTTT.